This entry features one T cell receptor (beta chain) sequence. Its antigen remains unknown. The CDR3 is 16 residues long. V was cut by 7 bases and J by 6 bases, with 21 bases left in between. TCRdb fed the reads into MiXCR, producing one record per CDR3 protein. The sample holds tens of thousands of distinct CDR3 sequences, more than 25% seen once. The sample belongs to a study of T cell repertoires in cytomegalovirus infection. For the study at large: CMV infection and matching HLA type were both indicated by public TCR beta signatures.

Study-wide points: Across the ex vivo response, the dominant clonotypes were HLA-C-restricted CMV-specific TCR beta clonotypes.

Sample: PBMCs, sequenced either directly or after in vitro stimulation (not recorded which). This TCR came from a human donor in good health (CMV status not recorded). Some clones in this sample may be carry-over from other donors' samples. V is TRBV12-3 or TRBV12-4 and J is TRBJ2-2; D is possibly TRBD2 (6 bases). CDR3 DNA: TGTGCCAGCATCATTGGTGGGGCTAGCGATCCCGGGGAGCTGTTTTTT. This encodes CASIIGGASDPGELFF.